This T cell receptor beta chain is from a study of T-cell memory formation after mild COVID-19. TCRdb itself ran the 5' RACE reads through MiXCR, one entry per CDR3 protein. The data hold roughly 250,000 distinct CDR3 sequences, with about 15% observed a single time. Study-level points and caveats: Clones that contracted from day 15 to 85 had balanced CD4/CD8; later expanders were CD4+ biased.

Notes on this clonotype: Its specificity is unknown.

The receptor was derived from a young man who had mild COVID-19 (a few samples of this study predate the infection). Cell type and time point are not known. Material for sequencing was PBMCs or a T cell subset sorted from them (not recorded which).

The CDR3 nucleotides are TGCGCCAGCAGCCGAGACTCCTCCGACAGGGAAGAGACCCAGTACTTC. As protein: CASSRDSSDREETQYF. This chain links TRBV4-3 with TRBJ2-5; 7 positions match TRBD1. V shed 4 bases, J shed 3 bases, and the junction held 11 bases outside the gene matches. This CDR3 is built from 16 residues. Germline CDR1 is LGHNA and CDR2 is YSLEER.